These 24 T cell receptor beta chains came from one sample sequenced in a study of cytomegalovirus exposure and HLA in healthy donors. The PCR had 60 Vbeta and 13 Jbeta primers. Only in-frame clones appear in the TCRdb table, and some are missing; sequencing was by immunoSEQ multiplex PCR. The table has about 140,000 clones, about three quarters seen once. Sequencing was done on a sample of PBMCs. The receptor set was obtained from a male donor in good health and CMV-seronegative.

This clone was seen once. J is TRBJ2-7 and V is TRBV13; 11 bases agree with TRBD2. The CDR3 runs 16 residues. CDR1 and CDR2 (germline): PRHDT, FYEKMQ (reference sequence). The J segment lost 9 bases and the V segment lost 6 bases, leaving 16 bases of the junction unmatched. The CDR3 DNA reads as TGTGCCAGCAGGCAACTAGCGGGGGACCGCCCATTTGGGCAGTACTTC. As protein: CASRQLAGDRPFGQYF. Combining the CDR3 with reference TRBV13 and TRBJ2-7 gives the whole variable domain AAGVIQSPRHLIKEKRETATLKCYPIPRHDTVYWYQQGPGQDPQFLISFYEKMQSDKGSIPDRFSAQQFSDYHSELNMSSLELGDSALYFCASRQLAGDRPFGQYFGPGTRLTVT.

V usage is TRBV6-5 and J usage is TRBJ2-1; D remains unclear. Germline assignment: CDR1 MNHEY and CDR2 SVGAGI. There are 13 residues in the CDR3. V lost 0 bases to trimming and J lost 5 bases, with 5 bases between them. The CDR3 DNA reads TGTGCCAGCAGTTACTCCCCCGACAATGAGCAGTTCTTC. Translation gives CASSYSPDNEQFF.

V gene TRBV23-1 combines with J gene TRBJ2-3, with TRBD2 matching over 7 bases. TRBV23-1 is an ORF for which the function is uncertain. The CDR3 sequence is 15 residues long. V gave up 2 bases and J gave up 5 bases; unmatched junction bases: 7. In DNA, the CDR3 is TGCGCCAGCAGTCAAGGGGGGGAGGAGATAGATACGCAGTATTTT. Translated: CASSQGGEEIDTQYF.

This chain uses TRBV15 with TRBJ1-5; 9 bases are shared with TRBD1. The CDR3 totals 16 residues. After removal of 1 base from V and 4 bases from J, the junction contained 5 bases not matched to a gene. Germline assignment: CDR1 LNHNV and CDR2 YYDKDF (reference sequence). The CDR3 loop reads CATSRGADRGNQPQHF. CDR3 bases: TGTGCCACCAGCAGAGGAGCGGACAGGGGTAATCAGCCCCAGCATTTT.

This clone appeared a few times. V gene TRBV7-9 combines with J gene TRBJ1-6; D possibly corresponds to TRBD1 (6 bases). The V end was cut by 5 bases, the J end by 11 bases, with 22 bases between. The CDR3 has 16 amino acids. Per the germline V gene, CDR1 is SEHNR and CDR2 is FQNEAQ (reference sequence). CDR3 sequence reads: CASSPGGAGRDTPLHF. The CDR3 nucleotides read TGTGCCAGCAGCCCCGGGGGGGCAGGCCGAGATACACCCCTCCACTTT. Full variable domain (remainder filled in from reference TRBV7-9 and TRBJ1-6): DTGVSQNPRHKITKRGQNVTFRCDPISEHNRLYWYRQTLGQGPEFLTYFQNEAQLEKSRLLSDRFSAERPKGSFSTLEIQRTEQGDSAMYLCASSPGGAGRDTPLHFGNGTRLTVT.

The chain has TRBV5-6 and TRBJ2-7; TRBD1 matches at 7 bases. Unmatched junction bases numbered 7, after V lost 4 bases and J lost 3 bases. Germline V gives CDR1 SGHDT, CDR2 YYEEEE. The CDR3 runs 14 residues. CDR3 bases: TGTGCCAGCAGCCACAGGGGAACCGGCTACGAGCAGTACTTC. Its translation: CASSHRGTGYEQYF.

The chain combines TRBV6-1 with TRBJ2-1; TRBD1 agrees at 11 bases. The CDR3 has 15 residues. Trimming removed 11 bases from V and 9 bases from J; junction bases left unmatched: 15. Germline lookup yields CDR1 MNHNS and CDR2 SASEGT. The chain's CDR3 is CASGKIGQGAGEQFF. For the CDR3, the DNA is TGTGCCTCCGGCAAAATTGGACAGGGGGCTGGTGAGCAGTTCTTC.

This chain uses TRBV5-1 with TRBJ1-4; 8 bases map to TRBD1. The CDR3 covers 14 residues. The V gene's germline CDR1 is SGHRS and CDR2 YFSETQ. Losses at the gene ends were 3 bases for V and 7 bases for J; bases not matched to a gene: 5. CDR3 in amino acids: CASSSGQGGEKLFF. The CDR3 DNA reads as TGCGCCAGCAGCTCCGGACAGGGAGGTGAAAAACTGTTTTTT.

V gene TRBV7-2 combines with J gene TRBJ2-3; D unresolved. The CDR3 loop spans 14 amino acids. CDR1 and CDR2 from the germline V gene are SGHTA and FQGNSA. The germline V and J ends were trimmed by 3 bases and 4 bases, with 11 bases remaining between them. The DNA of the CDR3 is TGTGCCAGCAGCTTTGTCACAGTTGCAGATACGCAGTATTTT. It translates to CASSFVTVADTQYF.

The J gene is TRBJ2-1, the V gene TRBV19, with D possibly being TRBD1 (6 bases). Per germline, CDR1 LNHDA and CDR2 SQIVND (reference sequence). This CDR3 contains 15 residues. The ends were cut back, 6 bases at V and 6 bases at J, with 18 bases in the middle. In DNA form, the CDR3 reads TGTGCCAGTAGCCTCCCGGGACAATGGGGCAATGAGCAGTTCTTC. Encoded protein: CASSLPGQWGNEQFF. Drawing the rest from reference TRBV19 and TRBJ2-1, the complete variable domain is DGGITQSPKYLFRKEGQNVTLSCEQNLNHDAMYWYRQDPGQGLRLIYYSQIVNDFQKGDIAEGYSVSREKKESFPLTVTSAQKNPTAFYLCASSLPGQWGNEQFFGPGTRLTVL.

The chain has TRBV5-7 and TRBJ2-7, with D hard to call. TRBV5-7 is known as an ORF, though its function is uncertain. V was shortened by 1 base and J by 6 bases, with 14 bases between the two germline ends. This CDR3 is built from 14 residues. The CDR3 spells CASSLTAGCFEQYF. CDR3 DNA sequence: TGTGCCAGCAGCTTGACGGCAGGTTGTTTCGAGCAGTACTTC.

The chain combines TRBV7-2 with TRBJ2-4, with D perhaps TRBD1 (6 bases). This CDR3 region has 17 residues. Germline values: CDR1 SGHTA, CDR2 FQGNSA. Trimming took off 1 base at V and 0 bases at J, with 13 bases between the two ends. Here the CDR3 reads CASSLGGGSLAKNIQYF. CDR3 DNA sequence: TGTGCCAGCAGCTTAGGAGGGGGATCCCTAGCCAAAAACATTCAGTACTTC.

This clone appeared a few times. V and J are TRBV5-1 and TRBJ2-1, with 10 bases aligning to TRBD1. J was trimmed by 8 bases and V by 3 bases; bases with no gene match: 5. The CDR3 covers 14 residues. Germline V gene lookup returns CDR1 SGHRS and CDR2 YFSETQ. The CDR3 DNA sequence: TGCGCCAGCAGCTGGGGACAGGGGCCCCATGAGCAGTTCTTC. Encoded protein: CASSWGQGPHEQFF.

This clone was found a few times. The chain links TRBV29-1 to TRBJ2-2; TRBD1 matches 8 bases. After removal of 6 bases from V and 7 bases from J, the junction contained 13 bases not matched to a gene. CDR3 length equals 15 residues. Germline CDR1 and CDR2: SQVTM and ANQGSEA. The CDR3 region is CSVHPGQGLDGELFF. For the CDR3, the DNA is TGCAGCGTGCACCCCGGACAGGGTTTGGACGGGGAGCTGTTTTTT.

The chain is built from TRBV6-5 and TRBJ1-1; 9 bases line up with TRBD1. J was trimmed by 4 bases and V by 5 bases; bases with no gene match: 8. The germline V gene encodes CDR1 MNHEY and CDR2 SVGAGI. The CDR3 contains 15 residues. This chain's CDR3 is CASSTQQGAGTEAFF. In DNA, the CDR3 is TGTGCCAGCAGTACCCAACAGGGGGCAGGCACTGAAGCTTTCTTT.

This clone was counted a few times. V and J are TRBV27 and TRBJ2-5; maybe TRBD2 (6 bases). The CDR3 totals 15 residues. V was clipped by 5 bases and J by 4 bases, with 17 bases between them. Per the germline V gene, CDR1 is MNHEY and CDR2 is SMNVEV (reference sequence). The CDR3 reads CASSPMDGGPETQYF. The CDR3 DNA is TGTGCCAGCAGTCCGATGGACGGGGGACCAGAGACCCAGTACTTC.

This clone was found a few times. The DNA for the CDR3 is TGTGCCAGTAGTATAGTGACTAGCAGGGCCTACAATGAGCAGTTCTTC. Protein product: CASSIVTSRAYNEQFF. The rearrangement uses TRBV19 and TRBJ2-1; 7 positions agree with TRBD2. CDR3 length equals 16 residues. Losses at the gene ends were 1 base for V and 2 bases for J; bases not matched to a gene: 5. Germline assignment: CDR1 LNHDA and CDR2 SQIVND (reference sequence).

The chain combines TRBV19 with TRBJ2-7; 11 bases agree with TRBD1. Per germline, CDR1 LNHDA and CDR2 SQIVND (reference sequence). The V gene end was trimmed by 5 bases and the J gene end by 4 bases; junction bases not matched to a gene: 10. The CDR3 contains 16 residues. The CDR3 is CASSPSPGQGGYEQYF. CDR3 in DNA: TGTGCCAGTAGTCCATCACCGGGACAGGGGGGATACGAGCAGTACTTC. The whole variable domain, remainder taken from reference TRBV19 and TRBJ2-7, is DGGITQSPKYLFRKEGQNVTLSCEQNLNHDAMYWYRQDPGQGLRLIYYSQIVNDFQKGDIAEGYSVSREKKESFPLTVTSAQKNPTAFYLCASSPSPGQGGYEQYFGPGTRLTVT.

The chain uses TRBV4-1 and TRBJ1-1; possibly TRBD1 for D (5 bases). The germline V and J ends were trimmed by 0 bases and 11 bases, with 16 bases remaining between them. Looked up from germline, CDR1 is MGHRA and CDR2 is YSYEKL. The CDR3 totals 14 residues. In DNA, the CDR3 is TGCGCCAGCAGCCAAGATCAAGGGGTGGTGTGGGCTTTCTTT. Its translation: CASSQDQGVVWAFF.

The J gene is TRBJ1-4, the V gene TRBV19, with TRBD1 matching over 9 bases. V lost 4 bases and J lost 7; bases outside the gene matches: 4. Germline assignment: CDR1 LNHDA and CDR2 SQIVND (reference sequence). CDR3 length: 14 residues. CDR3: CASSRDRAGEKLFF. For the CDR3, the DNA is TGTGCCAGTAGTAGGGACAGGGCGGGTGAAAAACTGTTTTTT.

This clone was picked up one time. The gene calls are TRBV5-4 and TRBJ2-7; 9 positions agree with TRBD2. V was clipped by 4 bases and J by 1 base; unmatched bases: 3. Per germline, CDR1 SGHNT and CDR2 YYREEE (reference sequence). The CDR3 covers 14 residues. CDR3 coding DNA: TGTGCCAGCAGCCCGACTAGCGGTTCCTACGAGCAGTACTTC. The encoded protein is CASSPTSGSYEQYF.

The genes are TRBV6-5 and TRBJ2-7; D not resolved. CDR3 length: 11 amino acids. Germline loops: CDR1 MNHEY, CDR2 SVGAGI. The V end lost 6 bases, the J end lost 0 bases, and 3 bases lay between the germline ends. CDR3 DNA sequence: TGTGCCAGCAGCAACTCCTACGAGCAGTACTTC. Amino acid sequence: CASSNSYEQYF.

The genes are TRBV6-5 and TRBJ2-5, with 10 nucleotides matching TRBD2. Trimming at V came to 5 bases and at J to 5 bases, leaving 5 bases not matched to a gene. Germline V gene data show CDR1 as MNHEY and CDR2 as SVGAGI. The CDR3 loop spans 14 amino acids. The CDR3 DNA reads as TGTGCCAGCAGTCCTGGACTAGCGGAGGAGACCCAGTACTTC. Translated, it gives CASSPGLAEETQYF.

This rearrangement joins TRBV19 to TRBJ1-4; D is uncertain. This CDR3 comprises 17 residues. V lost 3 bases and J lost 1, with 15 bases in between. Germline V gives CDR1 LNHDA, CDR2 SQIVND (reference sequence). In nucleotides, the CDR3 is TGTGCCAGTAGTATGTCTGGAGGGTTCGGAACTAATGAAAAACTGTTTTTT. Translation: CASSMSGGFGTNEKLFF.